This is a list of T cell receptor beta chains from one sample in a study of CD8 T cells in Susac syndrome. Each CDR3 protein is one row after TCRdb ran MiXCR on the immunoSEQ multiplex PCR reads. There are roughly 180,000 distinct CDR3 sequences in the sample; 80% to 95% occur only once, and approximately 0.09% lies in the top ten. What was sequenced was CD4+ T cells from PBMCs. The receptors derive from a human donor with multiple sclerosis. The CDR3 runs from the conserved cysteine through the conserved F or W. A D gene is named only where the DNA matches it firmly. Not all rows give a size; the values are once, few, many and, for expanded clones, a class.

J gene: TRBJ2-2; D gene: TRBD1; clone size: -; V gene: TRBV20-1; CDR3 protein: CSARQGSNTGELFF; CDR3 DNA: TGCAGTGCTCGACAGGGGAGTAACACCGGGGAGCTGTTTTTT
J gene: TRBJ2-1; D gene: TRBD2; clone size: -; V gene: TRBV9; CDR3 protein: CASSAGLAGYNEQFF; CDR3 DNA: TGTGCCAGCAGCGCCGGACTAGCGGGATACAATGAGCAGTTCTTC
J gene: TRBJ1-4; D gene: -; clone size: -; V gene: TRBV7-9; CDR3 protein: CASSSPSTFNEKLFF; CDR3 DNA: TGTGCCAGCAGCTCGCCATCCACGTTCAATGAAAAACTGTTTTTT
J gene: TRBJ1-3; D gene: -; clone size: -; V gene: TRBV7-9; CDR3 protein: CASAPGADTIYF; CDR3 DNA: TGTGCCAGCGCTCCGGGGGCGGACACCATATATTTT
J gene: TRBJ2-3; D gene: -; clone size: -; V gene: TRBV5-1; CDR3 protein: CASSPDLTDTQYF; CDR3 DNA: TGCGCCAGCAGCCCGGACCTCACAGATACGCAGTATTTT
J gene: TRBJ1-3; D gene: -; clone size: -; V gene: TRBV2; CDR3 protein: CASSRQSFSGNTIYF; CDR3 DNA: TGTGCCAGCAGCCGACAGAGCTTCTCTGGAAACACCATATATTTT
J gene: TRBJ2-1; D gene: TRBD2; clone size: -; V gene: TRBV2; CDR3 protein: CASPAVLAVGNEQFF; CDR3 DNA: TGTGCCAGCCCTGCGGTTCTAGCGGTTGGCAATGAGCAGTTCTTC
J gene: TRBJ2-5; D gene: TRBD1; clone size: -; V gene: TRBV20-1; CDR3 protein: CSARGTGQKETQYF; CDR3 DNA: TGCAGTGCTAGAGGGACAGGACAGAAAGAGACCCAGTACTTC
J gene: TRBJ2-3; D gene: TRBD1; clone size: few; V gene: TRBV5-4; CDR3 protein: CASSSRTGRGTDTQYF; CDR3 DNA: TGTGCCAGCAGCTCCCGGACAGGCCGTGGCACAGATACGCAGTATTTT
J gene: TRBJ1-6; D gene: -; clone size: -; V gene: TRBV3-1; CDR3 protein: CASSQAQGALHF; CDR3 DNA: TGTGCCAGCAGCCAAGCCCAGGGCGCCCTCCACTTT
J gene: TRBJ2-3; D gene: -; clone size: few; V gene: TRBV18; CDR3 protein: CASSLASTDTQYF; CDR3 DNA: TGTGCCAGCTCCCTCGCTAGCACAGATACGCAGTATTTT
J gene: TRBJ2-7; D gene: -; clone size: once; V gene: TRBV4-3; CDR3 protein: CASSLFRDGSYEQYF; CDR3 DNA: TGCGCCAGCAGCCTCTTTCGGGACGGGTCCTACGAGCAGTACTTC
J gene: TRBJ2-7; D gene: TRBD1; clone size: -; V gene: TRBV28; CDR3 protein: CASRQGTVYEQYF; CDR3 DNA: TGTGCCAGCAGACAAGGGACAGTCTACGAGCAGTACTTC
J gene: TRBJ1-2; D gene: -; clone size: -; V gene: TRBV18; CDR3 protein: CASSPPQTDGYTF; CDR3 DNA: TGTGCCAGCTCACCACCCCAGACAGATGGCTACACCTTC
J gene: TRBJ2-3; D gene: -; clone size: once; V gene: TRBV20-1; CDR3 protein: CSAKAGGDSTDTQYF; CDR3 DNA: TGCAGTGCTAAAGCAGGCGGGGATAGCACAGATACGCAGTATTTT
J gene: TRBJ2-3; D gene: -; clone size: -; V gene: TRBV4-3; CDR3 protein: CASSPREFTDTQYF; CDR3 DNA: TGCGCCAGCAGCCCTAGGGAGTTCACAGATACGCAGTATTTT
J gene: TRBJ2-3; D gene: -; clone size: -; V gene: TRBV2; CDR3 protein: CASSEVDTQYF; CDR3 DNA: TGTGCCAGCAGTGAAGTGGATACGCAGTATTTT
J gene: TRBJ2-2; D gene: -; clone size: -; V gene: TRBV7-8; CDR3 protein: CASSPPTGRAGELFF; CDR3 DNA: TGTGCCAGCAGCCCCCCAACAGGCCGGGCCGGGGAGCTGTTTTTT
J gene: TRBJ2-5; D gene: TRBD2; clone size: -; V gene: TRBV30; CDR3 protein: CAWSVNTMASGLLSQYF; CDR3 DNA: TGTGCCTGGAGTGTAAACACAATGGCTAGCGGCCTTTTGTCCCAGTACTTC
J gene: TRBJ2-1; D gene: -; clone size: -; V gene: TRBV30; CDR3 protein: CAWRMSGWGNEQFF; CDR3 DNA: TGTGCCTGGAGGATGAGCGGGTGGGGCAATGAGCAGTTCTTC
J gene: TRBJ2-5; D gene: -; clone size: few; V gene: TRBV7-2; CDR3 protein: CASSLAGRETQYF; CDR3 DNA: TGTGCCAGCAGCTTAGCGGGGCGGGAGACCCAGTACTTC
J gene: TRBJ2-7; D gene: -; clone size: few; V gene: TRBV28; CDR3 protein: CATWGVTSYEQYF; CDR3 DNA: TGTGCCACCTGGGGGGTGACTTCCTACGAGCAGTACTTC
J gene: TRBJ1-5; D gene: -; clone size: -; V gene: TRBV29-1; CDR3 protein: CSVAANQGPGEPQHF; CDR3 DNA: TGCAGCGTCGCCGCCAACCAGGGCCCGGGGGAGCCCCAGCATTTT
J gene: TRBJ2-3; D gene: -; clone size: -; V gene: TRBV3-1; CDR3 protein: CASSLSWGAGTDTQYF; CDR3 DNA: TGTGCCAGCAGCCTCAGCTGGGGGGCCGGCACAGATACGCAGTATTTT
J gene: TRBJ2-6; D gene: TRBD1; clone size: -; V gene: TRBV2; CDR3 protein: CASSIDRAGANVLTF; CDR3 DNA: TGTGCCAGCAGTATCGACAGGGCTGGGGCCAACGTCCTGACTTTC
J gene: TRBJ1-5; D gene: TRBD1; clone size: -; V gene: TRBV28; CDR3 protein: CASTRQGDQPQHF; CDR3 DNA: TGTGCCAGCACAAGACAGGGGGATCAGCCCCAGCATTTT
J gene: TRBJ1-2; D gene: TRBD1; clone size: -; V gene: TRBV24-1; CDR3 protein: CATSGAAGGSYGYTF; CDR3 DNA: TGTGCCACCAGTGGAGCCGCAGGGGGCAGCTATGGCTACACCTTC
J gene: TRBJ1-1; D gene: TRBD1; clone size: -; V gene: TRBV29-1; CDR3 protein: CSDRQGAGTEAFF; CDR3 DNA: TGCAGCGACCGTCAGGGGGCTGGCACTGAAGCTTTCTTT
J gene: TRBJ2-7; D gene: TRBD1; clone size: few; V gene: TRBV7-3; CDR3 protein: CASSQGQRYEQYF; CDR3 DNA: TGTGCCAGCAGCCAGGGACAGCGCTACGAGCAGTACTTC
J gene: TRBJ2-2; D gene: TRBD1; clone size: -; V gene: TRBV30; CDR3 protein: CAWSPGQHTGELFF; CDR3 DNA: TGTGCCTGGAGCCCGGGACAGCACACCGGGGAGCTGTTTTTT
J gene: TRBJ2-5; D gene: -; clone size: -; V gene: TRBV5-1; CDR3 protein: CASSLLPGAPQETQYF; CDR3 DNA: TGCGCCAGCAGCTTGCTGCCAGGGGCTCCCCAAGAGACCCAGTACTTC
J gene: TRBJ1-2; D gene: -; clone size: -; V gene: TRBV28; CDR3 protein: CASSLSRSYTF; CDR3 DNA: TGTGCCAGCAGTTTATCCAGAAGCTACACCTTC
J gene: TRBJ2-2; D gene: -; clone size: -; V gene: TRBV11-2; CDR3 protein: CASSPRAWVGGTGELFF; CDR3 DNA: TGTGCCAGCAGCCCGCGAGCTTGGGTAGGAGGCACCGGGGAGCTGTTTTTT
J gene: TRBJ2-1; D gene: -; clone size: once; V gene: TRBV14; CDR3 protein: CASSQVPGSGYNEQFF; CDR3 DNA: TGTGCCAGCAGCCAAGTACCAGGGAGCGGGTACAATGAGCAGTTCTTC
J gene: TRBJ2-7; D gene: TRBD1; clone size: -; V gene: TRBV28; CDR3 protein: CASRTRDSGGWYEQYF; CDR3 DNA: TGTGCCAGCCGAACCAGGGACTCAGGGGGCTGGTACGAGCAGTACTTC
J gene: TRBJ2-5; D gene: TRBD1; clone size: -; V gene: TRBV18; CDR3 protein: CASSRRTGEETQYF; CDR3 DNA: TGTGCCAGCTCTCGTCGGACAGGGGAAGAGACCCAGTACTTC
J gene: TRBJ2-7; D gene: -; clone size: -; V gene: TRBV12-3/TRBV12-4; CDR3 protein: CASSLSGELGEQYF; CDR3 DNA: TGTGCCAGCAGTCTTTCAGGGGAACTAGGCGAGCAGTACTTC
J gene: TRBJ2-7; D gene: TRBD2; clone size: -; V gene: TRBV30; CDR3 protein: CAWSVQQAGGREQYF; CDR3 DNA: TGTGCCTGGAGTGTGCAACAAGCGGGAGGGCGTGAGCAGTACTTC
J gene: TRBJ1-5; D gene: -; clone size: -; V gene: TRBV27; CDR3 protein: CASSPYSNQPQHF; CDR3 DNA: TGTGCCAGCAGTCCCTATAGCAATCAGCCCCAGCATTTT
J gene: TRBJ2-1; D gene: -; clone size: -; V gene: TRBV5-1; CDR3 protein: CASSLGQINEQFF; CDR3 DNA: TGCGCCAGCAGCTTGGGTCAGATCAATGAGCAGTTCTTC
J gene: TRBJ1-2; D gene: -; clone size: -; V gene: TRBV25-1; CDR3 protein: CASSDPNVDGYTF; CDR3 DNA: TGTGCCAGCAGTGATCCCAACGTGGATGGCTACACCTTC
J gene: TRBJ1-2; D gene: -; clone size: once; V gene: TRBV28; CDR3 protein: CASSYPYGYTF; CDR3 DNA: TGTGCCAGCAGTTATCCCTATGGCTACACCTTC
J gene: TRBJ2-5; D gene: -; clone size: once; V gene: TRBV9; CDR3 protein: CASSRDHTTQETQYF; CDR3 DNA: TGTGCCAGCAGCCGAGACCACACCACACAAGAGACCCAGTACTTC
J gene: TRBJ1-1; D gene: -; clone size: -; V gene: TRBV2; CDR3 protein: CASSEHGSMNTEAFF; CDR3 DNA: TGTGCCAGCAGTGAGCACGGCAGCATGAACACTGAAGCTTTCTTT
J gene: TRBJ1-5; D gene: -; clone size: few; V gene: TRBV7-2; CDR3 protein: CASGQINQPQHF; CDR3 DNA: TGTGCCAGCGGGCAGATCAATCAGCCCCAGCATTTT
J gene: TRBJ1-2; D gene: -; clone size: -; V gene: TRBV20-1; CDR3 protein: CSARDNGVDYTF; CDR3 DNA: TGCAGTGCTAGAGATAACGGAGTTGACTACACCTTC
J gene: TRBJ2-7; D gene: -; clone size: -; V gene: TRBV12-3/TRBV12-4; CDR3 protein: CASSNPAGNSYEQYF; CDR3 DNA: TGTGCCAGCAGTAATCCAGCAGGGAACTCCTACGAGCAGTACTTC
J gene: TRBJ2-3; D gene: TRBD2; clone size: -; V gene: TRBV27; CDR3 protein: CASSRLALSTDTQYF; CDR3 DNA: TGTGCCAGCAGTAGACTAGCGCTTAGCACAGATACGCAGTATTTT
J gene: TRBJ2-7; D gene: -; clone size: -; V gene: TRBV11-2; CDR3 protein: CASSLGQLAYEQYF; CDR3 DNA: TGTGCCAGCAGCTTAGGCCAGTTAGCCTACGAGCAGTACTTC
J gene: TRBJ2-5; D gene: -; clone size: once; V gene: TRBV5-6; CDR3 protein: CASSPPGTLQETQYF; CDR3 DNA: TGTGCCAGCAGCCCCCCCGGGACGCTACAAGAGACCCAGTACTTC